A single sample gave rise to the 11 T cell receptor beta chains below, sequenced in a study of T cell responses to AZD1222 COVID-19 vaccine. Sequencing was performed with immunoSEQ multiplex PCR; in TCRdb, only in-frame clones are kept and a portion is missing. This table has under 70,000 clones, around 80% appearing once. The sample was peripheral blood, taken on day 0 of AZD1222 vaccination. The receptors were gathered from an adult in good health.

The V and J genes are TRBV7-8 and TRBJ1-1; D gene unclear. The CDR3 is made up of 13 amino acids. Trimming took 2 bases from V and 1 from J, leaving 5 bases between them. Germline V gene data show CDR1 as SGHVS and CDR2 as FQNEAQ. As DNA, the CDR3 is TGTGCCAGCAGCTTATATGGGAACACTGAAGCTTTCTTT. Its protein product is CASSLYGNTEAFF. Filled out from reference TRBV7-8 and TRBJ1-1, the complete variable domain reads GAGVSQSPRYKVAKRGQDVALRCDPISGHVSLFWYQQALGQGPEFLTYFQNEAQLDKSGLPSDRFFAERPEGSVSTLKIQRTQQEDSAVYLCASSLYGNTEAFFGQGTRLTVV.

This clone was found once. The chain combines TRBV28 with TRBJ2-3; D is possibly TRBD2 (6 bases). There are 19 residues in the CDR3. Trimming left V 7 bases short and J 4 bases short, with 30 bases between. CDR1 MDHEN and CDR2 SYDVKM come from the germline V gene. In DNA form, the CDR3 reads TGTGCCAGCAATTTGGGAGGTATCATGCGCCCCACCGGGGCAGATACGCAGTATTTT. Translation: CASNLGGIMRPTGADTQYF.

The genes are TRBV4-2 and TRBJ2-3; 7 nucleotides match TRBD2. Looked up from germline, CDR1 is LGHNA and CDR2 is YNFKEQ. This CDR3 has 13 amino acids. The ends lost 4 bases at V and 6 bases at J; junction bases unmatched: 4. CDR3 nucleotides: TGTGCCAGCAGCCCTGGGCGGGGGGATACGCAGTATTTT. It encodes CASSPGRGDTQYF.

V and J are TRBV27 and TRBJ2-7; D might be TRBD1 (6 bases). This CDR3 region has 14 residues. Germline assignment: CDR1 MNHEY and CDR2 SMNVEV (reference sequence). Trimming pared 7 bases from V and 3 bases from J, leaving 16 bases between. The CDR3 here is CASTPRDTFYEQYF. The CDR3 DNA follows: TGTGCCAGCACCCCCCGGGACACCTTCTACGAGCAGTACTTC.

This clone was seen a single time. This chain uses TRBV27 with TRBJ2-7; D not certain. Germline CDR1 and CDR2: MNHEY and SMNVEV (reference sequence). Between the trimmed V and J ends, which lost 5 bases and 1 base, there was a span of 15 bases. This CDR3 spans 15 amino acids. As DNA, the CDR3 is TGTGCCAGCAGTCTCTCAGACTCGTTATCCTACGAGCAGTACTTC. Its protein product is CASSLSDSLSYEQYF.

This clone appeared a single time. The V call is TRBV7-2, the J call TRBJ1-5; D not resolved. The CDR3 runs to 14 residues. V was shortened by 1 base and J by 7 bases, with 11 bases between the two germline ends. Germline CDR1 reads SGHTA; CDR2 reads FQGNSA. Here the CDR3 reads CASSLDGGRQPQHF. The CDR3 DNA is TGTGCCAGCAGCTTAGACGGCGGCAGACAGCCCCAGCATTTT. Based on the CDR3 plus reference TRBV7-2 and TRBJ1-5, the full variable domain is GAGVSQSPSNKVTEKGKDVELRCDPISGHTALYWYRQSLGQGLEFLIYFQGNSAPDKSGLPSDRFSAERTGGSVSTLTIQRTQQEDSAVYLCASSLDGGRQPQHFGDGTRLSIL.

This clone appeared once. The chain employs TRBV10-3 and TRBJ1-1; 7 bases agree with TRBD1. This CDR3 is 14 amino acids long. Trimming cost V 5 bases and J 0 bases; bases outside gene matches: 3. CDR1 ENHRY and CDR2 SYGVKD come from the germline V gene. CDR3 sequence: CAISRQGMNTEAFF. The CDR3 DNA sequence: TGTGCCATCAGTCGACAGGGTATGAACACTGAAGCTTTCTTT.

To note about this clone: A junction end diverges from the germline sequence, so it may reflect a read error. The chain joins TRBV6-2 or TRBV6-3 to TRBJ2-7; no reliable D call. Germline V gene lookup returns CDR1 MNHEY and CDR2 SVGEGT. The CDR3 is 14 residues long. The CDR3 DNA reads TGTGCCAGCAGTTACCAGGCGGTAACTGGAGACTTCTTCTTC. Translated: CASSYQAVTGDFFF.

The chain recombines TRBV19 with TRBJ1-4, with D possibly being TRBD1 (5 bases). Germline V gene sequence: CDR1 LNHDA, CDR2 SQIVND (reference sequence). V lost 5 bases and J 5 bases, leaving 12 bases between the germline ends. CDR3 length: 14 residues. CDR3 nucleotide sequence: TGTGCCAGTAGTCTGGGGGTGCGGAATGAAAAACTGTTTTTT. Residues: CASSLGVRNEKLFF. The complete variable domain, with remaining parts taken from reference TRBV19 and TRBJ1-4, reads DGGITQSPKYLFRKEGQNVTLSCEQNLNHDAMYWYRQDPGQGLRLIYYSQIVNDFQKGDIAEGYSVSREKKESFPLTVTSAQKNPTAFYLCASSLGVRNEKLFFGSGTQLSVL.

The chain combines TRBV10-1 with TRBJ1-3, with a tentative D call TRBD1 (6 bases). Deletions cut 2 bases from V and 3 bases from J, with 11 bases between. Germline CDR1 WNHNN, CDR2 SYGVQD (reference sequence). This CDR3 contains 15 residues. The CDR3 is CASSEARGSGNTIYF. CDR3 nucleotide sequence: TGCGCCAGCAGTGAGGCTAGGGGGAGTGGAAACACCATATATTTT.

The rearrangement joins TRBV4-3 to TRBJ2-2, with a possible D match to TRBD2 (5 bases). V was cut by 0 bases and J by 2 bases, with 10 bases left in between. Germline V gene data show CDR1 as LGHNA and CDR2 as YSLEER. The CDR3 totals 16 residues. Written as DNA, the CDR3 is TGCGCCAGCAGCCAAGATGGCGGGTTAAACACCGGGGAGCTGTTTTTT. Translated: CASSQDGGLNTGELFF.